What follows is one T cell receptor beta chain and its context. Its specificity is unknown. The entire patient cohort was treatment-naive prior to thyroid surgery. With MiXCR, TCRdb reprocessed the PCR reads. Of some 8,000 clones in the sample, around 25% were seen once. The data originate from a study of metastatic and nonmetastatic thyroid tumors. Study-wide context: The comparison covered peripheral blood and tumor or nodule tissue in malignant and benign thyroid patients. Study findings and constraints: Patients with malignant thyroid tumors reportedly had significantly higher TCR beta diversity than those with benign nodules, in blood and tumor.

The V segment lost 4 bases and the J segment 6 bases; nucleotides outside the gene matches: 3. CDR3 length: 13 residues. Germline CDR1 is SGHRS and CDR2 is YFSETQ. The sequence was obtained from a female donor with papillary thyroid cancer or a benign thyroid nodule (not recorded which). Some clones in this sample may be carry-over from other donors' samples. Specimen: tumor tissue. The chain recombines TRBV5-1 with TRBJ2-7; 11 bases agree with TRBD1. The CDR3 here is CASSPGQGAEQYF. The CDR3 DNA follows: TGCGCCAGCAGCCCTGGACAGGGGGCCGAGCAGTACTTC.